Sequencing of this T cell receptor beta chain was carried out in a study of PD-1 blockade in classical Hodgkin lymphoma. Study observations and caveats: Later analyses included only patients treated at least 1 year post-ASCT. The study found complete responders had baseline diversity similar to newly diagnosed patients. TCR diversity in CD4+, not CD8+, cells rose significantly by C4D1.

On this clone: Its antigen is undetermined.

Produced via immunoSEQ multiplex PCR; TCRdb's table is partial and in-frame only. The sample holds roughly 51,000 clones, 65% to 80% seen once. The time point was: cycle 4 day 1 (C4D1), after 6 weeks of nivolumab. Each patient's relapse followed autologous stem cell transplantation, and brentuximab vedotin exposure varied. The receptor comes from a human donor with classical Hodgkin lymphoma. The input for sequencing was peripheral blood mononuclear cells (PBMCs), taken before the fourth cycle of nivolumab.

Here the CDR3 DNA reads TGTGCCAGCAGTTCGGGTAGTAGGGGGTCGGGACACGAGCAGTACTTC. Amino acid sequence: CASSSGSRGSGHEQYF. V is TRBV28 and J is TRBJ2-7; TRBD1 might be the D (6 bases). Trimming left V 4 bases short and J 5 bases short, with 21 bases between. CDR1 is MDHEN and CDR2 is SYDVKM in the germline V gene. The length of the CDR3 is 16 residues.